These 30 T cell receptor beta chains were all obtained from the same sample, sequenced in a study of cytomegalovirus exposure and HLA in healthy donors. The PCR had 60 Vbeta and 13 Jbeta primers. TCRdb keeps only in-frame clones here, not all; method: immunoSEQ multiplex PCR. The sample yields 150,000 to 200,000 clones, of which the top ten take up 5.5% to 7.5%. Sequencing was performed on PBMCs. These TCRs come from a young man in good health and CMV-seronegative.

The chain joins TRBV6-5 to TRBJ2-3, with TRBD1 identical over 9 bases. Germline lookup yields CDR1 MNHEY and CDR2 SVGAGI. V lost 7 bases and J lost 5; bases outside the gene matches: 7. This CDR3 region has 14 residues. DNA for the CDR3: TGTGCCAGCAAACAGGGGGCATTGGGAGATACGCAGTATTTT. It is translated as CASKQGALGDTQYF.

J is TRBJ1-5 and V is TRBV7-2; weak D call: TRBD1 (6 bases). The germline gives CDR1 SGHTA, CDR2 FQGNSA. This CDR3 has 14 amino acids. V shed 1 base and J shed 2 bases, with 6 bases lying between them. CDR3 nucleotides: TGTGCCAGCAGCTTAGGACAGGGCAATCAGCCCCAGCATTTT. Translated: CASSLGQGNQPQHF. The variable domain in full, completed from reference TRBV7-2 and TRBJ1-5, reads GAGVSQSPSNKVTEKGKDVELRCDPISGHTALYWYRQSLGQGLEFLIYFQGNSAPDKSGLPSDRFSAERTGGSVSTLTIQRTQQEDSAVYLCASSLGQGNQPQHFGDGTRLSIL.

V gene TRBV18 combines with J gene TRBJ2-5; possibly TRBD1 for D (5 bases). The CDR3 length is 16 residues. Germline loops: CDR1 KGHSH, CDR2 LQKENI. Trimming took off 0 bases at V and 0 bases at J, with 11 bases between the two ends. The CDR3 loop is CASSPPRQMYQETQYF. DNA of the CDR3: TGTGCCAGCTCACCACCGAGACAGATGTACCAAGAGACCCAGTACTTC.

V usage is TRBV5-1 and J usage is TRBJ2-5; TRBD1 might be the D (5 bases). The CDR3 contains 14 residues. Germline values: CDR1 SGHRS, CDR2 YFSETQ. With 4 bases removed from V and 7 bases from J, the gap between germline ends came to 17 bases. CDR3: CASSRDLLTGTQYF. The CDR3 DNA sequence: TGCGCCAGCAGCCGCGACCTCCTAACAGGGACCCAGTACTTC.

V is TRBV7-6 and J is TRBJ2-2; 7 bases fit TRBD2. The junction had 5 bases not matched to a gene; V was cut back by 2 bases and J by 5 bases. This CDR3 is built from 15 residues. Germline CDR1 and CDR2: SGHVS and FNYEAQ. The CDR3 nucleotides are TGTGCCAGCAGCTTAAGACTAGCTGGAACCGGGGAGCTGTTTTTT. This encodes CASSLRLAGTGELFF.

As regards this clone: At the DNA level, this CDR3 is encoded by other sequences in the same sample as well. The CDR3 region is CSVVTGGSTEAFF. CDR3 bases: TGCAGCGTTGTGACAGGGGGAAGCACTGAAGCTTTCTTT. V usage is TRBV29-1 and J usage is TRBJ1-1; 9 bases are shared with TRBD1. This CDR3 is 13 amino acids long. V lost 4 bases to trimming and J lost 4 bases; unmatched junction nucleotides: 4. The germline V gene has CDR1 SQVTM and CDR2 ANQGSEA.

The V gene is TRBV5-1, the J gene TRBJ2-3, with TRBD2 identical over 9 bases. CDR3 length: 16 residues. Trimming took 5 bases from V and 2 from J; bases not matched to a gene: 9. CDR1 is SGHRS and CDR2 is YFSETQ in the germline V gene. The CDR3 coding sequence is TGCGCCAGCAGTTTAGGCGGGAGGGTCCCCACAGATACGCAGTATTTT. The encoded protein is CASSLGGRVPTDTQYF.

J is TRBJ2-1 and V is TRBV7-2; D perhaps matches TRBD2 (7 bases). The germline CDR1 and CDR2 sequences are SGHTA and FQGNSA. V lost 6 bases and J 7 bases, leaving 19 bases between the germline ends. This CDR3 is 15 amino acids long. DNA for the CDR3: TGTGCCAGCAGATCCTTAGGGGGGGCTGGGAATGAGCAGTTCTTC. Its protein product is CASRSLGGAGNEQFF. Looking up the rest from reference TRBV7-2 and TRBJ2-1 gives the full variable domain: GAGVSQSPSNKVTEKGKDVELRCDPISGHTALYWYRQSLGQGLEFLIYFQGNSAPDKSGLPSDRFSAERTGGSVSTLTIQRTQQEDSAVYLCASRSLGGAGNEQFFGPGTRLTVL.

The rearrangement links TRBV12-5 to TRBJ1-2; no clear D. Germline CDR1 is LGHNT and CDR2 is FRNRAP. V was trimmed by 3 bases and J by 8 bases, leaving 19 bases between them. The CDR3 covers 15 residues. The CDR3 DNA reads TGTGCTAGTGGTTTACCATCCCAGAGGGTATCCGGCTACACCTTC. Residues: CASGLPSQRVSGYTF.

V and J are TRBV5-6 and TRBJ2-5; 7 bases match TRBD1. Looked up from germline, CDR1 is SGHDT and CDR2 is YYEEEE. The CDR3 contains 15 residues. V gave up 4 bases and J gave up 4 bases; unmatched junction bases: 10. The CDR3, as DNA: TGTGCCAGCAGCGGGGCAGGGGGTGTATTAGAGACCCAGTACTTC. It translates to CASSGAGGVLETQYF.

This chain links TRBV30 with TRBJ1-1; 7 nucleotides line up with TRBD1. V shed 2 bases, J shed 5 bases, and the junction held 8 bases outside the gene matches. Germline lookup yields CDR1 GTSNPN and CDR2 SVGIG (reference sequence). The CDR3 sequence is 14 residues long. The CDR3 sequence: CAWSTPTGWTEAFF. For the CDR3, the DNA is TGTGCCTGGAGTACCCCGACAGGGTGGACTGAAGCTTTCTTT. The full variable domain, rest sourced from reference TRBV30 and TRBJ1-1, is SQTIHQWPATLVQPVGSPLSLECTVEGTSNPNLYWYRQAAGRGLQLLFYSVGIGQISSEVPQNLSASRPQDRQFILSSKKLLLSDSGFYLCAWSTPTGWTEAFFGQGTRLTVV.

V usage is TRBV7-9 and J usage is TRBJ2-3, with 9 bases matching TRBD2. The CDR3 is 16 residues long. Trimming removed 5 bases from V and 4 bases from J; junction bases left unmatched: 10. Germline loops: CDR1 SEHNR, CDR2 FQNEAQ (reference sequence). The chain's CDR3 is CASSLPPSGGPDTQYF. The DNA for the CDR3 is TGTGCCAGCAGCCTCCCCCCCAGCGGGGGGCCAGATACGCAGTATTTT.

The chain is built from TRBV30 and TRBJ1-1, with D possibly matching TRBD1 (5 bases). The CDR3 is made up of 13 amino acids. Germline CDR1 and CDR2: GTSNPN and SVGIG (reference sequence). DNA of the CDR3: TGTGCTCACGCGACAGCGACGAACACTGAAGCTTTCTTT. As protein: CAHATATNTEAFF.

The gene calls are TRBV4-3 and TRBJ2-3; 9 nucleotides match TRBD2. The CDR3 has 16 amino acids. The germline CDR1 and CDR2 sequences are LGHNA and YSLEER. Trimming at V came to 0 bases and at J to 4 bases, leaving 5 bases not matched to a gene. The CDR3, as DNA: TGCGCCAGCAGCCAAGACCGTAGCGGGGGAGCAGATACGCAGTATTTT. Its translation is CASSQDRSGGADTQYF.

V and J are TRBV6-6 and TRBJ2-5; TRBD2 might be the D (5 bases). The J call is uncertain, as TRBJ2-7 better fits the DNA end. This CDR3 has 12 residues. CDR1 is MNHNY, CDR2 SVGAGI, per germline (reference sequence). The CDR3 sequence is CAAGFLAREQYF. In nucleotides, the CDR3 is TGTGCCGCCGGGTTTTTAGCGCGCGAGCAGTACTTC.

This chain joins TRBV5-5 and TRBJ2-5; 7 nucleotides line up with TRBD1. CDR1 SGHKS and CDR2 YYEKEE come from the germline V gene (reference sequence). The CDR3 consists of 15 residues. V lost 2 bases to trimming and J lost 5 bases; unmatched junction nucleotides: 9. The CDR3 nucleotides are TGTGCCAGCAGCTTAAACCAGGGGGTACGGGAGACCCAGTACTTC. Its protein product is CASSLNQGVRETQYF. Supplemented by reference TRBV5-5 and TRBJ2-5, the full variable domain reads DAGVTQSPTHLIKTRGQQVTLRCSPISGHKSVSWYQQVLGQGPQFIFQYYEKEERGRGNFPDRFSARQFPNYSSELNVNALLLGDSALYLCASSLNQGVRETQYFGPGTRLLVL.

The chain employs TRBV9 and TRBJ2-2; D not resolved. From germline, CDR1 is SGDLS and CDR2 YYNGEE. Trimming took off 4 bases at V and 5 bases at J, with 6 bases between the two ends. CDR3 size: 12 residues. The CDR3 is CASSLRTGELFF. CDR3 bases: TGTGCCAGCAGCCTGCGTACCGGGGAGCTGTTTTTT.

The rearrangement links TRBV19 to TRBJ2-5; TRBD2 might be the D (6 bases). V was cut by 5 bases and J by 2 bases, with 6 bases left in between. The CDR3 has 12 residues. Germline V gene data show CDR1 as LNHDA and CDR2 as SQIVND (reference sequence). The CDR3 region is CASSGTQETQYF. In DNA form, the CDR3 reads TGTGCCAGTAGTGGGACTCAAGAGACCCAGTACTTC.

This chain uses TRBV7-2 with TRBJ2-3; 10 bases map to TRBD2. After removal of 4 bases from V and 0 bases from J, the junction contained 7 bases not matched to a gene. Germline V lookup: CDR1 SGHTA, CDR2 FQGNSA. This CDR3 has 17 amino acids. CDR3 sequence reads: CASSSRTSGASTDTQYF. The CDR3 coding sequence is TGTGCCAGCAGCTCCCGGACTAGCGGAGCTAGCACAGATACGCAGTATTTT.

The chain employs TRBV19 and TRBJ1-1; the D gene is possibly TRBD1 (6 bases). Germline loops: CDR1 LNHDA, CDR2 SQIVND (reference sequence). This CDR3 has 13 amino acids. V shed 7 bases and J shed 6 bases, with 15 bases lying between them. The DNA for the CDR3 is TGTGCCAGTACCCGTGCAGGGGTTCCTGAAGCTTTCTTT. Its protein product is CASTRAGVPEAFF.

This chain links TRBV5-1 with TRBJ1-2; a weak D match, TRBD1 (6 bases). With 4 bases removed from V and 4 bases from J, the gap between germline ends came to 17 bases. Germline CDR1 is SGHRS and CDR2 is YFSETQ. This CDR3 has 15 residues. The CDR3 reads CASSESGQTLYGYTF. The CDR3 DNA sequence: TGCGCCAGCAGCGAGTCTGGACAGACTCTCTATGGCTACACCTTC.

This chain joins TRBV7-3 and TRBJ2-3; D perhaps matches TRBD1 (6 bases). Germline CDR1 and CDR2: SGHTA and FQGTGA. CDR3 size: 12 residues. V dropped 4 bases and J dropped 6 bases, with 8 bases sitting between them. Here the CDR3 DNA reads TGTGCCAGCAGCTCTACAGGGGATACGCAGTATTTT. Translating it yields CASSSTGDTQYF.

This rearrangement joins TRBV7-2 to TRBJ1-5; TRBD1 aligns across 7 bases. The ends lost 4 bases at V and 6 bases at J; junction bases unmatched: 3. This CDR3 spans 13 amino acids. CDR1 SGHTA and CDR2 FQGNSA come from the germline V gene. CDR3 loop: CASSSQGVQPQHF. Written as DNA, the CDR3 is TGTGCCAGCAGCTCTCAGGGGGTTCAGCCCCAGCATTTT.

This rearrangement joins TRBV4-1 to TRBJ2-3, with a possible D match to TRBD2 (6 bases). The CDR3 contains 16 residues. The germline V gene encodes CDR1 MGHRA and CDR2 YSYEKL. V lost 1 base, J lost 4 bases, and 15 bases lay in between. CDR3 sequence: CASSQVEGLVADTQYF. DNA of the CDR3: TGCGCCAGCAGCCAAGTGGAGGGTTTAGTCGCAGATACGCAGTATTTT.

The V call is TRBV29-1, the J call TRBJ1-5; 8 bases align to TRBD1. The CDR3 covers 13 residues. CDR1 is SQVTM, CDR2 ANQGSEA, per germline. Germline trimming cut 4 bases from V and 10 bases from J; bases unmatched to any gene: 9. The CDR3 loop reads CSVVDRVGFPQHF. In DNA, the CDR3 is TGCAGCGTTGTGGACAGGGTGGGTTTCCCCCAGCATTTT.

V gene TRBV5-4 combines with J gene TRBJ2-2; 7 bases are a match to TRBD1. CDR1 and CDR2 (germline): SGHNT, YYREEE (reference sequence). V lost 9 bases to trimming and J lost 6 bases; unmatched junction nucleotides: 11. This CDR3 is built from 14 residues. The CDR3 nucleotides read TGTGCCACCTTCTTCATGACAGGGCCCGGGGAGCTGTTTTTT. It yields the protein CATFFMTGPGELFF.

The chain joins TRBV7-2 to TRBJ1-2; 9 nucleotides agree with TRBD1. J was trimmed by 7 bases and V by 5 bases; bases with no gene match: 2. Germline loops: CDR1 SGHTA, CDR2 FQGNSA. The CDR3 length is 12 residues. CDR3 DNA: TGTGCCAGCAGCCGGGACAGGGCTGGCTACACCTTC. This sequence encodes CASSRDRAGYTF.

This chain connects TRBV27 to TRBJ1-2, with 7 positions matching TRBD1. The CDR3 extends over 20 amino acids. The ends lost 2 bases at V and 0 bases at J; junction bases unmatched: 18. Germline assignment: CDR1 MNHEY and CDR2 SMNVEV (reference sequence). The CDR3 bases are TGTGCCAGCAGTTTAGAACCGGGACAGCCGCCGTACTACACTAACTATGGCTACACCTTC. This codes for CASSLEPGQPPYYTNYGYTF.

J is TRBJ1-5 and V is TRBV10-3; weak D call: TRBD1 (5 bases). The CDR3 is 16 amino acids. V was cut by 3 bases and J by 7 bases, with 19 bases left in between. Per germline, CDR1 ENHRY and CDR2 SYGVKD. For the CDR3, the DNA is TGTGCCATCAGTGACGCAGGGAAAGGGGTGGGCCAGCCCCAGCATTTT. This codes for CAISDAGKGVGQPQHF.

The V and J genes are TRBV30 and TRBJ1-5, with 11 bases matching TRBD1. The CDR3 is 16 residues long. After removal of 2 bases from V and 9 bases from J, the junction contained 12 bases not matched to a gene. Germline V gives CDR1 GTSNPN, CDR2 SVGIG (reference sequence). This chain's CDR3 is CAWSLSGTGGIRPQHF. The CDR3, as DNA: TGTGCCTGGAGTCTTTCCGGGACAGGGGGAATTCGGCCCCAGCATTTT.